These T cell receptor beta chains were read from a single sample in a study of shared clonotypes between healthy human individuals. This table comes from immunoSEQ multiplex PCR, and its TCRdb copy is limited to in-frame clones, with some not included. The sample includes some 2 million clones, approximately 94% of them seen just once. Sequenced material: naive CD8+ T cells sorted from blood. All receptors derive from a man younger than 35 in good health. Each CDR3 is given with its conserved first and last residue.

v_call: TRBV30; j_call: TRBJ1-5; cdr3_aa: CAWEGKGNQPQHF
v_call: TRBV7-9; j_call: TRBJ1-2; cdr3_aa: CASSLSLSGYTF
v_call: TRBV10-3; j_call: TRBJ1-3; cdr3_aa: CAISESSGTSGNTIYF
v_call: TRBV5-1; j_call: TRBJ2-1; cdr3_aa: CASSLDPTYNEQFF
v_call: TRBV28; j_call: TRBJ1-6; cdr3_aa: CASSFPGKGNNSPLHF
v_call: TRBV11-3; j_call: TRBJ1-1; cdr3_aa: CASSLGPGTEAFF
v_call: TRBV30; j_call: TRBJ2-5; cdr3_aa: CASYYPGGQETQYF
v_call: TRBV27; j_call: TRBJ2-1; cdr3_aa: CASSLSGGPTSYNEQFF
v_call: TRBV9; j_call: TRBJ2-7; cdr3_aa: CASSVGTSGRRNDEQYF
v_call: TRBV6-5; j_call: TRBJ1-4; cdr3_aa: CASSKGGGMGEKLFF
v_call: TRBV9; j_call: TRBJ2-7; cdr3_aa: CASSGDGYEQYF
v_call: TRBV27; j_call: TRBJ2-7; cdr3_aa: CASSFGGPSYEQYF
v_call: TRBV7-7; j_call: TRBJ2-5; cdr3_aa: CASSWGERETQYF
v_call: TRBV5-4; j_call: TRBJ2-7; cdr3_aa: CASSSRDRGYEQYF
v_call: TRBV5-1; j_call: NA; cdr3_aa: CAGSPRTEYEQYF
v_call: TRBV9; j_call: TRBJ2-1; cdr3_aa: CASSEGTGSYNEQFF
v_call: TRBV5-6; j_call: TRBJ2-1; cdr3_aa: CASSLARGLNEQFF
v_call: TRBV5-4; j_call: TRBJ2-7; cdr3_aa: CASSSDREQYF
v_call: TRBV5-6; j_call: TRBJ2-3; cdr3_aa: CASSSGLAGASDTQYF
v_call: TRBV6-5; j_call: TRBJ2-1; cdr3_aa: CASSTGTPNEQFF
v_call: TRBV10-1; j_call: TRBJ2-7; cdr3_aa: CASRGPEQYF
v_call: TRBV2; j_call: TRBJ1-5; cdr3_aa: CASKGGGLGQPQHF
v_call: TRBV14; j_call: TRBJ2-2; cdr3_aa: CASSQTGELFF
v_call: TRBV2; j_call: TRBJ1-1; cdr3_aa: CASSEAGILLEAFF
v_call: TRBV13; j_call: TRBJ2-2; cdr3_aa: CASSLEVTGELFF
v_call: TRBV27; j_call: TRBJ2-6; cdr3_aa: CASSSIQGTGANVLTF
v_call: TRBV6-5; j_call: TRBJ2-7; cdr3_aa: CASSYHSRADEQYF
v_call: TRBV9; j_call: TRBJ1-4; cdr3_aa: CASSPREGGGEKLFF
v_call: TRBV19; j_call: TRBJ2-2; cdr3_aa: CASSIRGAGELFF
v_call: TRBV14; j_call: TRBJ1-6; cdr3_aa: CASSQEGQGNSPLHF
v_call: TRBV11-2; j_call: TRBJ2-7; cdr3_aa: CASNWGGPGEQYF
v_call: TRBV4-1; j_call: TRBJ2-7; cdr3_aa: CASSQYNEQYF
v_call: TRBV7-9; j_call: TRBJ2-7; cdr3_aa: CASSATSGSTEQYF
v_call: TRBV14; j_call: TRBJ1-2; cdr3_aa: CASSPPGGGVNYGYTF
v_call: TRBV30; j_call: TRBJ2-1; cdr3_aa: CAWSVMEGIYNEQFF
v_call: TRBV7-6; j_call: TRBJ1-6; cdr3_aa: CASSSLAAGSSYNSPLHF
v_call: TRBV5-1; j_call: TRBJ2-1; cdr3_aa: CASSWTSGSTNNEQFF
v_call: TRBV7-6; j_call: TRBJ1-4; cdr3_aa: CASSLDNWREELFF
v_call: TRBV5-6; j_call: TRBJ2-5; cdr3_aa: CASTLGEQETQYF
v_call: TRBV2; j_call: TRBJ2-7; cdr3_aa: CASSVYLGQSRRELDEQYF
v_call: TRBV6-5; j_call: TRBJ2-2; cdr3_aa: CASIGTGELFF
v_call: TRBV27; j_call: TRBJ1-1; cdr3_aa: CASSLAENTEAFF
v_call: TRBV6-5; j_call: TRBJ2-7; cdr3_aa: CASSYRGGGLSYEQYF